Listed below are T cell receptor beta chains from one sample, sequenced in a study of T cells in Graves' hyperthyroidism and ophthalmopathy. MiXCR, run by TCRdb on the multiplex PCR reads, gives a single entry per CDR3 protein. The data show about 360,000 distinct CDR3 sequences, roughly 13% seen once. Sequenced input: blood. All receptors come from a woman aged 18 to 35 with Graves' hyperthyroidism. CDR3s include the opening cysteine and the closing phenylalanine or tryptophan. The order of the fields is clone size, D gene, V gene, J gene, CDR3 protein, CDR3 DNA. D genes are given only for firm matches. Rows may omit the clone size; those that give it use once, few, many or a size class.

many	-	TRBV11-2	TRBJ2-2	CASSAGPFTGELFF	TGTGCCAGCAGCGCCGGGCCGTTCACCGGGGAGCTGTTTTTT
-	-	TRBV10-3	TRBJ2-1	CAISDWDSSSYNEQFF	TGTGCCATCAGTGACTGGGACTCGAGCTCCTACAATGAGCAGTTCTTC
many	-	TRBV10-2	TRBJ1-1	CASSEYREEAFF	TGCGCCAGCAGTGAGTACAGGGAGGAAGCTTTCTTT
many	-	TRBV28	TRBJ1-1	CASSLAGWNTEAFF	TGTGCCAGCAGTTTAGCGGGTTGGAACACTGAAGCTTTCTTT
many	-	TRBV6-1	TRBJ2-7	CASSDRSSYEQYF	TGTGCCAGCAGTGATAGGAGTTCCTACGAGCAGTACTTC
many	-	TRBV11-2	TRBJ2-6	CASLPSGANVLTF	TGTGCCAGTTTACCCTCTGGGGCCAACGTCCTGACTTTC
few	-	TRBV19	TRBJ1-5	CASSIEGNSNQPQHF	TGTGCCAGTAGTATAGAAGGGAATAGCAATCAGCCCCAGCATTTT
many	-	TRBV3-1	TRBJ1-4	CASSQVPGTRGEKLFF	TGTGCCAGCAGCCAAGTGCCGGGGACTCGAGGTGAAAAACTGTTTTTT
-	-	TRBV28	TRBJ2-5	CASSRRQIQETQYF	TGTGCCAGCAGTAGGCGACAGATCCAAGAGACCCAGTACTTC
-	-	TRBV6-2/TRBV6-3	TRBJ2-2	CASSRQATGELFF	TGTGCCAGCAGTCGACAGGCTACCGGGGAGCTGTTTTTT
many	-	TRBV28	TRBJ2-7	CASSTRERSHYEQYF	TGTGCCAGCAGTACGAGGGAGCGTTCACACTACGAGCAGTACTTC
-	-	TRBV7-2	TRBJ2-7	CASSSLGRGHYEQYF	TGTGCCAGCAGCTCCCTCGGGCGGGGCCACTACGAGCAGTACTTC
many	TRBD1	TRBV12-3/TRBV12-4	TRBJ2-2	CASSRQGTGELFF	TGTGCCAGCAGTAGACAGGGGACCGGGGAGCTGTTTTTT
many	TRBD2	TRBV20-1	TRBJ2-1	CRPGLAGENEQFF	TGCAGACCGGGACTAGCGGGAGAAAATGAGCAGTTCTTC
-	-	TRBV30	TRBJ2-7	CAWSTWVPVSSSYEQYF	TGTGCCTGGAGTACGTGGGTCCCCGTCTCTAGCTCCTACGAGCAGTACTTC
many	-	TRBV2	TRBJ1-2	CASSGGGGKSKHGYTF	TGTGCCAGCAGTGGCGGCGGGGGGAAGTCAAAACATGGCTACACCTTC
many	TRBD2	TRBV7-2	TRBJ2-2	CASSSRLAVSTGELFF	TGTGCCAGCAGCTCCCGACTAGCGGTATCCACCGGGGAGCTGTTTTTT
once	-	TRBV12-3/TRBV12-4	TRBJ2-7	CASSRGFASSYEQYF	TGTGCCAGCAGTCGAGGTTTTGCCAGCTCCTACGAGCAGTACTTC
many	-	TRBV6-1	TRBJ2-7	CASSEYSGSYEQYF	TGTGCCAGCAGTGAATATTCAGGGTCCTACGAGCAGTACTTC
few	TRBD1	TRBV10-3	TRBJ2-6	CAIRGQGLLSGANVLTF	TGTGCCATCAGAGGACAGGGGCTGCTCTCTGGGGCCAACGTCCTGACTTTC
-	-	TRBV11-3	TRBJ2-1	CASSLGWRSSYNEQFF	TGTGCCAGCAGCTTAGGGTGGCGAAGCTCCTACAATGAGCAGTTCTTC